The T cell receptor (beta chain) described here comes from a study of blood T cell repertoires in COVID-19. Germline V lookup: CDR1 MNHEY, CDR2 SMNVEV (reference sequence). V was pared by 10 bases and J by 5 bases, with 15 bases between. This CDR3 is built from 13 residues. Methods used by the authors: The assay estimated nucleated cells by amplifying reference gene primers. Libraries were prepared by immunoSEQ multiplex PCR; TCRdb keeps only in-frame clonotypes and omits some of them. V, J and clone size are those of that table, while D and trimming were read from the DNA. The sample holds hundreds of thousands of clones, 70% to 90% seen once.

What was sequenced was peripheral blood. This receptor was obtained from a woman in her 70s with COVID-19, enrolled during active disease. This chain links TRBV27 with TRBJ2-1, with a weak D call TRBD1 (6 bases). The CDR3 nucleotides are TGTGCCACCAGCAGGGGCTTAAACAATGAGCAGTTCTTC. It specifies CATSRGLNNEQFF.